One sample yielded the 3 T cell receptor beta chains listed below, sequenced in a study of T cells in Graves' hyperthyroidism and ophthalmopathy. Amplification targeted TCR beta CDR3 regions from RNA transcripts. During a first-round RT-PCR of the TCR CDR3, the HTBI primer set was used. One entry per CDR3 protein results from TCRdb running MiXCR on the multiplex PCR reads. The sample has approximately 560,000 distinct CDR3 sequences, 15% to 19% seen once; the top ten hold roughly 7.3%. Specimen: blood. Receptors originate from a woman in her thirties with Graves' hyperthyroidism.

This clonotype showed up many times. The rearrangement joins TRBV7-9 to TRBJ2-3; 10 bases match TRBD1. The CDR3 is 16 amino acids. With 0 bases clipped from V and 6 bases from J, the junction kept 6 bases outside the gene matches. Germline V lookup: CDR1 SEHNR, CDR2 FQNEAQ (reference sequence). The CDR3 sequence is CASSLALGQGMDTQYF. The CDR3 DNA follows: TGTGCCAGCAGCTTAGCGCTGGGACAGGGGATGGATACGCAGTATTTT.

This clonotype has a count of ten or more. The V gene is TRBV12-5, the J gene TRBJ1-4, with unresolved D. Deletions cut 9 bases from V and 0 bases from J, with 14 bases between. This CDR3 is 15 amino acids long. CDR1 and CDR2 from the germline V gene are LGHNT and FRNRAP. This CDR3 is CASARSGATNEKLFF. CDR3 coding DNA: TGTGCTAGCGCTCGGTCTGGGGCAACTAATGAAAAACTGTTTTTT.

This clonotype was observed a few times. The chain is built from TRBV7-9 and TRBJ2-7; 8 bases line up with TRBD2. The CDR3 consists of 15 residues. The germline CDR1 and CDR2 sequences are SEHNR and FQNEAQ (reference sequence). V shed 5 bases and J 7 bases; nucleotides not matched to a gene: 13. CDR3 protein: CASSPSSGSMGEQYF. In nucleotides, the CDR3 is TGTGCCAGCAGCCCGAGCAGCGGGAGTATGGGAGAGCAGTACTTC.